The sequence of this TCR beta chain was determined in a study of shared clonotypes between healthy human individuals. Deep-level assay runs were performed. The authors split each subset's genomic DNA evenly across several immunoSEQ plates. Method: immunoSEQ multiplex PCR; TCRdb's copy keeps in-frame clones and lacks some. The sample shows about a million clones, around 76% of them seen only once. About this clone: Its antigen is still unknown.

General study findings and limits: Rarefaction curves obtained for sorted subsets showed sequencing incomplete despite large depth. A handful of donors showed sharing of roughly 5% of naive CD4 clonotypes.

J gave up 1 base and V 6 bases, and 7 bases lay outside the gene matches. Looked up from germline, CDR1 is MNHNS and CDR2 is SASEGT. This CDR3 spans 15 amino acids. The specimen sequenced was memory CD4+ T cells sorted from blood. The subset here: CD45RA-negative fraction. This receptor was taken from a man aged 18 to 29 in good health. The J gene is TRBJ2-5, the V gene TRBV6-1; 8 positions agree with TRBD2. The CDR3 reads CASSGHSGTQETQYF. The CDR3 bases are TGTGCCAGCAGCGGGCATAGCGGGACCCAAGAGACCCAGTACTTC.